This TCR beta chain was retrieved from a study of cytomegalovirus exposure and HLA in healthy donors. Overall study context: Assignment to the Caucasian-associated ancestry cluster applied to 81% of the approximately 390 genotyped donors. Study-wide results and caveats: TRBV6-2, TRBV6-3 and other indistinguishable V segments were excluded. Later analysis revealed greater clonal expansion in HLA-associated TCR beta chains than in equally common others. Accurate HLA-A and HLA-B prediction from TCR beta sequences was reported for most subjects.

Trimming took off 0 bases at V and 3 bases at J, with 12 bases between the two ends. From germline, CDR1 is SGDLS and CDR2 YYNGEE. The CDR3 has 15 amino acids. The PCR was carried out with 60 Vbeta primers and 13 Jbeta primers. The protocol was immunoSEQ multiplex PCR, while the TCRdb copy is restricted to in-frame clones and leaves out a portion. This sample has approximately 150,000 clones, with roughly 80% found just once. Of note for this clone: The antigen is unknown.

The sample was PBMCs. This chain links TRBV9 with TRBJ1-1; D remains ambiguous. The source of this sequence is a young man in good health and CMV-seronegative. The chain's CDR3 is CASSVGSPGDTEAFF. In nucleotides, the CDR3 is TGTGCCAGCAGCGTAGGGTCCCCCGGGGACACTGAAGCTTTCTTT.